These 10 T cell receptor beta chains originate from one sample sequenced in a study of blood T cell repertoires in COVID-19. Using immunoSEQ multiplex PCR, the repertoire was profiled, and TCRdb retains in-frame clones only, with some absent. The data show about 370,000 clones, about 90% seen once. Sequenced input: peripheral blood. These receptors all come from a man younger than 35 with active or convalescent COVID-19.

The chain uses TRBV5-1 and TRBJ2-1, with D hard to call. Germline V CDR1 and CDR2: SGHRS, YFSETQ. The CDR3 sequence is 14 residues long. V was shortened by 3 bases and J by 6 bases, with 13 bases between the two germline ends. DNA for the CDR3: TGCGCCAGCAGCTCCCGACTCCCTTCCAATGAGCAGTTCTTC. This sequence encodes CASSSRLPSNEQFF.

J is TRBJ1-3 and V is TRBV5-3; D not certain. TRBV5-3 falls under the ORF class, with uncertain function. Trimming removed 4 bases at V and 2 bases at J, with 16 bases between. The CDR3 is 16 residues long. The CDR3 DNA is TGTGCCAGAAGCGCGGAAGCGGGAGAAACTGGAAACACCATATATTTT. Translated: CARSAEAGETGNTIYF.

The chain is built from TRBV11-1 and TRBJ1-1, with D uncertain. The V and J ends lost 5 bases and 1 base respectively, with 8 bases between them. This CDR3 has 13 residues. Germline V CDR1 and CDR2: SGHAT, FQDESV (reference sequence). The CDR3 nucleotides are TGTGCCAGCAGCCGAGGGAAGAACACTGAAGCTTTCTTT. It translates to CASSRGKNTEAFF. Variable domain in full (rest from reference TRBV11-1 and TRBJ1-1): EAEVAQSPRYKITEKSQAVAFWCDPISGHATLYWYRQILGQGPELLVQFQDESVVDDSQLPKDRFSAERLKGVDSTLKIQPAELGDSAMYLCASSRGKNTEAFFGQGTRLTVV.

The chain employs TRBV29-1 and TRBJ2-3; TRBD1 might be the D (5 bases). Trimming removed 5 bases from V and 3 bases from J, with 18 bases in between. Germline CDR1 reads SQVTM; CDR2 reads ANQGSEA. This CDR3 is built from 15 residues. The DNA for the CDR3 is TGCAGCGTTCGACTTAGGGGCGAAGTAACAGATACGCAGTATTTT. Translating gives CSVRLRGEVTDTQYF.

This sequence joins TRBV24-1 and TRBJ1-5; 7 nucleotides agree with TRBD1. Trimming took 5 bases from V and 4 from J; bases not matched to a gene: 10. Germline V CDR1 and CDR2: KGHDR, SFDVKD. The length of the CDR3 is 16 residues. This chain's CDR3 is CATSGTRQGRNQPQHF. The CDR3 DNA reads TGTGCCACCAGTGGAACTCGACAGGGTCGGAATCAGCCCCAGCATTTT.

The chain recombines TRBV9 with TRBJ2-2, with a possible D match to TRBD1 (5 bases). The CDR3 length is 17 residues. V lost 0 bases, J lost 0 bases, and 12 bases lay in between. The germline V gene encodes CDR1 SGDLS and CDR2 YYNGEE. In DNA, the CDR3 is TGTGCCAGCAGCGTAGCCCACGACAGACCGAACACCGGGGAGCTGTTTTTT. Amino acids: CASSVAHDRPNTGELFF.

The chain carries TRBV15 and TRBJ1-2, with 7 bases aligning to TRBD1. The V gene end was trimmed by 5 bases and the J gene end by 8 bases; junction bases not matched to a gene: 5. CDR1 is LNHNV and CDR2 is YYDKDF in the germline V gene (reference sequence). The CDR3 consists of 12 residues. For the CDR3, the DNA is TGTGCCACCAGCCCGCGACAGGGCGGCTACACCTTC. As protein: CATSPRQGGYTF.

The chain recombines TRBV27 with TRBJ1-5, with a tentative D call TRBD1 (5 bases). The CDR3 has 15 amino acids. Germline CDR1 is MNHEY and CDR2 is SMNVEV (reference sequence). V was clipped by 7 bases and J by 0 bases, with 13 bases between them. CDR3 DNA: TGTGCCAGCAATTTCAACAGGAATAGCAATCAGCCCCAGCATTTT. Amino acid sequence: CASNFNRNSNQPQHF.

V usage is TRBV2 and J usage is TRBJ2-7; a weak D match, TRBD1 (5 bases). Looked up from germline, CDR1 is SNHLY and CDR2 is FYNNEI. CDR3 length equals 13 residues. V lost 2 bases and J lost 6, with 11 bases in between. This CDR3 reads CASSEQGWLEQYF. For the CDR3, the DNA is TGTGCCAGCAGTGAACAGGGCTGGCTCGAGCAGTACTTC.

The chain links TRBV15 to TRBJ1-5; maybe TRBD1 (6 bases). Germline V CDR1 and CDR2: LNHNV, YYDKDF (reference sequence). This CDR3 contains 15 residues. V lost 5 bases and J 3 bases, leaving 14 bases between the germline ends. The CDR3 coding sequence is TGTGCCACCAGCCCCCCGGGGGGGCTCAATCAGCCCCAGCATTTT. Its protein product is CATSPPGGLNQPQHF. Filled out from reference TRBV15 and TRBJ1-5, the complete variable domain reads DAMVIQNPRYQVTQFGKPVTLSCSQTLNHNVMYWYQQKSSQAPKLLFHYYDKDFNNEADTPDNFQSRRPNTSFCFLDIRSPGLGDTAMYLCATSPPGGLNQPQHFGDGTRLSIL.